This T cell receptor (beta chain) emerged from a study of CD8+ T cells in alopecia areata. At the level of the study: The study gave treated patients oral tofacitinib at 5 to 10 mg twice daily.

Between the trimmed V and J ends, which lost 2 bases and 1 base, there was a span of 14 bases. Germline assignment: CDR1 SQVTM and CDR2 ANQGSEA. The CDR3 has 15 residues. Peripheral blood, together with lesional scalp punch biopsies, was collected from alopecia areata patients. This clone was found a few times. Following RNA extraction, reverse transcription yielded cDNA that acted as the sequencing template. The data were produced by immunoSEQ multiplex PCR, yet TCRdb's version contains in-frame clones alone and is incomplete. The sample records about 91,000 clones, nearly 45% being singletons. The sequenced material came from CD4+ T cells sorted from blood. V is TRBV29-1 and J is TRBJ1-1; TRBD1 is a possible D gene (5 bases). This TCR was sampled from a human donor with alopecia areata. CDR3: CSVETPGRWNTEAFF. CDR3 nucleotides: TGCAGCGTTGAAACTCCGGGACGCTGGAACACTGAAGCTTTCTTT.